The entry below describes one TCR beta chain. Its specificity is unknown. At one of its ends the junction is not consistent with the germline gene, which may arise from a read error. This CDR3 is 16 amino acids long. CDR1 and CDR2 (germline): LGHNA, YNFKEQ. TCRdb itself ran the 5' RACE reads through MiXCR, one entry per CDR3 protein. The sample contains 690,000 or so distinct CDR3 sequences, 8.6% of which appear only once. These data come from a study of identical twins. Overall study findings and caveats: Cord blood's abundant beta clonotypes had fewer insertions, unlike memory repertoires.

These data were also reused for a study on yellow fever vaccine responses in identical twins.

This receptor was identified in a woman aged 18-29 years in good health. J is TRBJ2-3 and V is TRBV4-2; possible D gene TRBD2, 5 bases. The sample taken for sequencing was PBMCs. The CDR3 coding sequence is TGCGCCAGCAGCCGATATCTAGCAGCTAGCACAGATACGCAGTATTTT. Its protein product is CASSRYLAASTDTQYF.